The source of this T cell receptor beta chain is a study of blood T cell repertoires in COVID-19. Whole-study context: Acute and convalescent COVID-19 specimens originated in the United States, Italy and Spain.

The assay was immunoSEQ multiplex PCR, and TCRdb's table has in-frame clones only and misses some. The profile shows about 130,000 clones, about 87% of them singletons. Deletions cut 3 bases from V and 4 bases from J, with 12 bases between. Germline CDR1 reads SGHNT; CDR2 reads YENEEA. The length of the CDR3 is 14 residues. Sample: peripheral blood. The chain recombines TRBV11-3 with TRBJ2-5; no definite D call. This receptor was identified in a woman aged 55-70 years with acute or convalescent COVID-19. The CDR3 region has the DNA TGTGCCAGCAGCTTTGCGGCTACCAGAGAGACCCAGTACTTC. This encodes CASSFAATRETQYF. The full variable domain, its missing parts supplied by reference TRBV11-3 and TRBJ2-5, is EAGVVQSPRYKIIEKKQPVAFWCNPISGHNTLYWYLQNLGQGPELLIRYENEEAVDDSQLPKDRFSAERLKGVDSTLKIQPAELGDSAVYLCASSFAATRETQYFGPGTRLLVL.